This TCR beta chain was identified in a study of cytomegalovirus exposure and HLA in healthy donors. This CDR3 is built from 18 residues. J was trimmed by 6 bases and V by 5 bases; bases with no gene match: 19. Looked up from germline, CDR1 is LGHNA and CDR2 is YNFKEQ. The PCR made use of 60 Vbeta and 13 Jbeta primers. Some clones are missing from TCRdb's copy, which holds only in-frame ones; the method was immunoSEQ multiplex PCR. Of around 100,000 clones in the sample, about 82% were seen once. This clone was seen only a few times. The rearrangement uses TRBV4-2 and TRBJ1-5; 7 nucleotides agree with TRBD1. Sequencing input: PBMCs. This sequence originates from a man aged 30 to 45 in good health and CMV-seronegative. The CDR3 region is CASSGMTSPGTEAQPQHF. The CDR3 DNA follows: TGTGCCAGCAGCGGGATGACCTCCCCCGGGACAGAGGCTCAGCCCCAGCATTTT.